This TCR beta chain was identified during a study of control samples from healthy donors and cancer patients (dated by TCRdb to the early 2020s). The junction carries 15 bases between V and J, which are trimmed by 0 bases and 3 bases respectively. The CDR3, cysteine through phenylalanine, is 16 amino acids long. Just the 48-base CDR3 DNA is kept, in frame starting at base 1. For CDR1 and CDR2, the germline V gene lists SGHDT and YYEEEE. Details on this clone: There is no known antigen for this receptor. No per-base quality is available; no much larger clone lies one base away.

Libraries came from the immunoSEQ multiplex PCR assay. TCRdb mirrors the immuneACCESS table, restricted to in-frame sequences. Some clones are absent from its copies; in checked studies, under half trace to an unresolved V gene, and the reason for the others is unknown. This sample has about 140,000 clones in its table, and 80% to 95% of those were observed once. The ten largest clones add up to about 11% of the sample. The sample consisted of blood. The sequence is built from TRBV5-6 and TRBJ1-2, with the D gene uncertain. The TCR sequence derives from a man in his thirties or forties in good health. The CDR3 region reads CASSLVTWSRDYGYTF. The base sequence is TGTGCCAGCAGCTTGGTAACTTGGTCACGGGACTATGGCTACACCTTC.